The present TCR beta chain was sequenced within a study of cytomegalovirus exposure and HLA in healthy donors (TCRdb year 2017). Some background on the complete study: In an earlier analysis of fewer than 750 of the donors, 276 Gb of sequence data and 117 million unique TCR beta sequences from approximately 180 million T cells were reported. The study combined high-throughput TCR immunosequencing, statistical association of individual TCRs with disease status, and machine learning to predict cytomegalovirus infection status. To decide whether each TCR beta V gene segment behaved as functional or pseudogenic, an earlier analysis of some 580 of the donors relied on high-throughput TCR beta sequencing. Every discovery cohort repertoire had been produced on one sequencing platform. The study used immunosequencing to profile the T cell repertoires of hundreds of subjects and linked those repertoires to cytomegalovirus serostatus. An early release that covered around 590 HLA-typed donors contained 250 to 350 gigabases of sequencing data and around 85 million unique TCR sequences. Typing coverage varied by locus: about 620-640 donors for A, B, C, DRB1 and DQB1; around 560 for DQA1; more than 600 for DPA1; about 450 for DPB1. Donor age, sex, ethnicity and CMV serostatus were collected together with the repertoire data. On average, roughly 240,000 unique TCR beta nucleotide sequences were sequenced per donor among some 420 genotyped donors of the cohort, with 15% to 20% of those sequences being non-productive. HLA typing included class I and class II loci at four-digit resolution. Because of strong linkage in the cohort, five DR-DQ haplotypes were treated as single units for association and clustering. The study aimed to test whether signatures of past pathogen exposure could be identified by cataloging public T cell receptors. Of the 398 genotyped donors, 70% to 90% were placed in the genetic ancestry cluster associated with self-reported Caucasian donors. To study patterns of TCR occurrence, a later analysis re-analyzed previously published TCR beta repertoires from more than 550 donors and added high-resolution HLA genotyping. A later genetic analysis used genome-wide SNP genotypes for about 65% of the roughly 700 donors, treating that subset as a discovery cohort. Rather than drawing on any new phenotypic data, the later analysis identified candidate immune exposures from TCR beta sequences and the way those sequences occurred across donors. A separate validation cohort of over 95 different subjects was used in addition to the approximately 700-subject first cohort. The paper as a whole reports these results and caveats: In both the original and validation cohorts, the classifier was reported to diagnose cytomegalovirus status with high specificity and sensitivity. The study gave a list of some 150 TCR beta chains associated with cytomegalovirus. Broadly in line with IMGT annotations, most TCR beta V segments showed up in productive rearrangements about 87% or about 30% of the time in an earlier analysis of several hundred of the donors. In vitro tests confirmed that a few of the cytomegalovirus-associated TCR beta chains recognize cytomegalovirus antigens. Most CMV-associated TCR beta chains appeared to be HLA-restricted in a later analysis, and the HLA associations seemed to be driven largely by CMV exposure. A cluster of highly shared sequence variants was judged likely to be a technical artifact of the sequencing pipeline. The only immune exposure information available for the cohort was CMV serostatus. Correlated functional status among segregating V segments might be attributable to linkage disequilibrium, but an unknown experimental factor could not be ruled out. In a later analysis, several top co-occurrence clusters were reported to appear linked to parvovirus B19, influenza, CMV and Epstein-Barr virus. A later analysis found that HLA-associated TCR beta chains were more clonally expanded and had lower generation probabilities than equally common non-associated chains. Specific HLA alleles were associated with 15,000 to 20,000 TCR beta sequences at a false discovery rate of 0.05 in a later analysis. When HLA alleles, especially DR and DQ, strongly co-occurred, TCR associations were difficult to assign to individual alleles. A further reported finding was that TCR beta sequences accurately predicted the HLA-A and HLA-B alleles for most subjects in the first cohort. According to the authors, the approach could potentially be generalized to other disease states and immunological phenotypes. While some public TCRs were present in many individuals, most TCR sequences turned up only very rarely across donors. This cohort had only TCR beta chains sequenced, and the lack of alpha or paired-chain data limited which features could be detected. According to a later genetic analysis, donors in an Asian-associated ancestry cluster had fewer N-insertions in productive TCRs than the approximately 700-donor mean. Presence/absence analyses assumed roughly uniform sequencing depth across donors, an assumption that may not hold. An association between a missense DCLRE1C variant and V-gene and J-gene trimming of TCR beta chains was found in a later genetic analysis and replicated in an independent cohort. Because some donors lacked HLA typing at each locus, the association tests relied only on the typed subset. In a later analysis, TCR association rates were found to vary across HLA loci, with the most associated TCRs seen for DRB1 alleles and the fewest for HLA-C alleles. The 87-base-pair reads could not distinguish some IMGT-functional V segments, including TRBV6-2 and TRBV6-3, so those segments were excluded. Because counts were too low, roughly 17 rarely observed V segments, including chromosome 9 orphons, were left out of the earlier analysis of approximately 500 of the donors.

The cohort was made up of about 610 healthy bone marrow donors. Cohort members were all nominally healthy when sampled, although unrecorded immune exposures were likely present. The donor tested CMV seronegative, placing the donor among the 350 or so seronegative members of the cohort. Every donor gave a peripheral blood sample, and the peripheral blood mononuclear cells from that sample were used for TCR beta sequencing. The Qiagen DNeasy Blood Extraction Kit was used to extract genomic DNA from the blood cell samples. CDR1 is given as LNHNV and CDR2 as YYDKDF, both from the germline V gene (reference sequence). Trimming removed 1 base from V and 8 bases from J; the gene matches leave 6 bases unexplained. The CDR3 measures 15 amino acids from cysteine to phenylalanine. CDR3 DNA only is kept here, 45 bases in frame from base 1. The library was made by the immunoSEQ multiplex PCR assay. For the multiplex PCR, a mixture combining 60 forward primers for TCR Vbeta segments and 13 reverse primers for TCR Jbeta segments was used. A multiplex PCR assay on genomic DNA amplified the CDR3 region of rearranged TCR beta genes. The Illumina HiSeq System was used to sequence the amplified TCR beta libraries as 87-base-pair reads. The paper's processing steps were these. Across the 640 or so repertoires, a later analysis counted 75 million to 90 million unique TCR beta chains, some 11 million of which were shared by at least two donors. Raw reads were error-corrected and collapsed into unique sequences with a nearest-neighbor algorithm that merged closely related sequences to remove PCR and sequencing errors. Alignment of CDR3 sequences to IMGT reference sequences was used to assign V, D and J gene segments. For a sequence to be retained, a match of at least six nucleotides was required to both a V gene segment and a J gene segment. A rearrangement counted as productive if the CDR3 had no stop codons and remained in frame with V and J, and every other rearrangement counted as non-productive. CDR3 was defined by IMGT convention, running from the second conserved V-encoded cysteine to the conserved J-encoded phenylalanine. The earlier analysis of 500 to 650 of the donors excluded any sequence lacking an unambiguous match to a single V gene segment. An earlier analysis of under 750 of the donors called V segments functional above 56.7% productive rearrangements and segregating when the between-donor standard deviation exceeded 5%. A statistical classification framework was developed to diagnose cytomegalovirus status using the catalog of TCR beta chain sequences. V and J gene assignment, in a later analysis, came from comparing TCR nucleotide sequences with IMGT/GENE-DB human TR gene sequences. Using the TCRdist pipeline, a later analysis assigned CDR3 sequences along with most-parsimonious VDJ recombination scenarios. In a later analysis, every TCR beta chain was defined by the combination of its CDR3 amino acid sequence and its V-gene family, and reads without a unique V-gene family were dropped. To address suspected cross-contamination and a sequencing artifact, a later analysis removed approximately 590 highly shared, low-generation-probability nucleotide sequences. For each public chain, a later analysis derived a clonal expansion index from normalized ranks of inferred template counts within each repertoire. In a later analysis, generation probabilities were computed using a VDJ recombination model fitted to out-of-frame rearrangements, and the results were checked against IGoR. In a later analysis, hypergeometric tests were used to score TCR-TCR, TCR-HLA and TCR-CMV co-occurrence, with a repertoire-size bias correction applied to TCR pairs. A later analysis estimated false discovery rates by permuting HLA or CMV assignments 20 times. In a later analysis, co-occurring TCRs were grouped using DBSCAN, and TCRdist sequence similarity was added for clustering within HLA-allele-positive subsets. Repertoires with fewer than 30,000 or more than 120,000 public chains, plus five repertoires with anomalous nucleotide sharing, were excluded from co-occurrence clustering. The source is immuneACCESS, and TCRdb retained only in-frame sequences with V and J called. Part of the clones is not carried over; for the studies checked, unresolved V genes explain less than half of this, and the remainder is unexplained. For V, J and clone size, that table is used; D and trimming come from the DNA. The table for this sample lists approximately 120,000 clones; around 82% of them were counted only once. The ten biggest clones cover approximately 1.2% of the sample.

Of note for this clone: The clone's antigen remains unknown. Nothing much larger sits one base from this clone, and base qualities are not available.

The rearranged chain carries TRBV15 and TRBJ2-1, and TRBD2 matches 9 of the central bases. The sample comprised PBMCs. The sequence was collected from a man in his fifties or sixties in good health and CMV-seronegative. The CDR3 sequence is CATSRGASGIDEQFF. The DNA sequence reads TGTGCCACCAGCAGAGGGGCTAGCGGGATCGATGAGCAGTTCTTC.